The 6 T cell receptor beta chains below come from one sample, sequenced in a study of T cells in Graves' hyperthyroidism and ophthalmopathy. Amplified TCR beta CDR3 regions derived from RNA transcripts. The primer set for the first-round RT-PCR of the TCR CDR3 was HTBI. MiXCR, run by TCRdb on the multiplex PCR reads, gives a single entry per CDR3 protein. In the table there are a few hundred thousand distinct CDR3 sequences, roughly a sixth of which are singletons. Source material: blood. The receptors were sampled from a middle-aged woman with Graves' ophthalmopathy.

This clonotype was recorded at least ten times. This rearrangement joins TRBV2 to TRBJ2-5; D is uncertain. From germline, CDR1 is SNHLY and CDR2 FYNNEI. V lost 5 bases, J lost 0 bases, and 4 bases lay in between. The CDR3 extends over 12 amino acids. The CDR3 is CASSSDQETQYF. CDR3 DNA sequence: TGTGCCAGCAGTAGCGACCAAGAGACCCAGTACTTC.

The gene calls are TRBV28 and TRBJ2-1, with 11 bases matching TRBD1. The CDR3 has 18 residues. Trimming took 5 bases from V and 2 from J; bases not matched to a gene: 11. CDR1 and CDR2 (germline): MDHEN, SYDVKM. CDR3 region: CASSPRDRGWGTYNEQFF. As DNA, the CDR3 is TGTGCCAGCAGTCCCAGGGACAGGGGGTGGGGAACCTACAATGAGCAGTTCTTC. Full variable domain (missing parts from reference TRBV28 and TRBJ2-1): DVKVTQSSRYLVKRTGEKVFLECVQDMDHENMFWYRQDPGLGLRLIYFSYDVKMKEKGDIPEGYSVSREKKERFSLILESASTNQTSMYLCASSPRDRGWGTYNEQFFGPGTRLTVL.

In its sample, this clonotype was seen many times. This rearrangement joins TRBV7-8 to TRBJ2-1; the D is unclear. This CDR3 has 15 residues. Trimming pared 1 base from V and 0 bases from J, leaving 7 bases between. Germline V CDR1 and CDR2: SGHVS, FQNEAQ. In nucleotides, the CDR3 is TGTGCCAGCAGCTTAGGCGTGATCTCCTACAATGAGCAGTTCTTC. It encodes CASSLGVISYNEQFF. Full variable domain (remainder filled in from reference TRBV7-8 and TRBJ2-1): GAGVSQSPRYKVAKRGQDVALRCDPISGHVSLFWYQQALGQGPEFLTYFQNEAQLDKSGLPSDRFFAERPEGSVSTLKIQRTQQEDSAVYLCASSLGVISYNEQFFGPGTRLTVL.

This clonotype was found many times. The rearrangement links TRBV12-3 or TRBV12-4 to TRBJ1-2; the D is unclear. The CDR3 length is 14 residues. The germline V and J ends were trimmed by 2 bases and 7 bases, with 14 bases remaining between them. In DNA form, the CDR3 reads TGTGCCAGCAGTTTACGAGCCGTCGGTACTGGCTACACCTTC. Amino acids: CASSLRAVGTGYTF.

The V call is TRBV5-1, the J call TRBJ2-1; D possibly corresponds to TRBD2 (6 bases). Trimming cost V 4 bases and J 2 bases, with 22 bases left between them. Per the germline V gene, CDR1 is SGHRS and CDR2 is YFSETQ. This CDR3 has 18 residues. The CDR3 loop reads CASSLELAGGGPYNEQFF. As DNA, the CDR3 is TGCGCCAGCAGCCTGGAATTGGCCGGGGGAGGACCCTACAATGAGCAGTTCTTC.

This clonotype was counted ten times or more. The chain couples TRBV7-8 to TRBJ1-4; no clear D gene. Germline CDR1 and CDR2: SGHVS and FQNEAQ. Trimming cost V 4 bases and J 12 bases, with 12 bases left between them. The CDR3 is 12 amino acids. The CDR3 nucleotides are TGTGCCAGCAGCTCGGACGGTTGGGAACTGTTTTTT. This encodes CASSSDGWELFF.